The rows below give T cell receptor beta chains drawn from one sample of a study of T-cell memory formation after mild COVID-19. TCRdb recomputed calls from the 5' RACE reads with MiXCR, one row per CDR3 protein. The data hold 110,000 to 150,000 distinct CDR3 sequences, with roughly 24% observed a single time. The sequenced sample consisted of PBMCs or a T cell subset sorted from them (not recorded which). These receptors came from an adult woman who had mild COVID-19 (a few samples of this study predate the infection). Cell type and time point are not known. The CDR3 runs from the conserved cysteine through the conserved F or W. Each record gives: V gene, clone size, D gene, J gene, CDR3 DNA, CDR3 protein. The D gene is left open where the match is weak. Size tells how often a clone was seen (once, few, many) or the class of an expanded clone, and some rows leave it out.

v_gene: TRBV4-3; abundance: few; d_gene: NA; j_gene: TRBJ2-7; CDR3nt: TGCGCCAGCAGCCAAGAGCCCTACTCGGCGGGCTCCGAGCAGTACTTC; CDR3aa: CASSQEPYSAGSEQYF
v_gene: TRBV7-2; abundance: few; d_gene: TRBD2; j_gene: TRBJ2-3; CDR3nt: TGTGCCAGCAAACTCGGGGGGAGCACAGATACGCAGTATTTT; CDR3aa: CASKLGGSTDTQYF
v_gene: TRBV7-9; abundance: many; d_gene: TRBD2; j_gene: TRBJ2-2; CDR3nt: TGTGCCAGCAGCTCTAAAAGACTAGCGGGAGGGCCCACCGGGGAGCTGTTTTTT; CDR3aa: CASSSKRLAGGPTGELFF
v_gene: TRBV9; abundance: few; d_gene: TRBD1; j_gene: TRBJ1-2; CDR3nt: TGTGCCAGCAGCGTAGAAGGGACAGGGGTTTATGGCTACACCTTC; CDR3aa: CASSVEGTGVYGYTF
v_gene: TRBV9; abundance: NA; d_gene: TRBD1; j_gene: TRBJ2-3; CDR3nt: TGTGCCAGCAGCCCTGAAGGACAGGGCACAGATACGCAGTATTTT; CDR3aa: CASSPEGQGTDTQYF
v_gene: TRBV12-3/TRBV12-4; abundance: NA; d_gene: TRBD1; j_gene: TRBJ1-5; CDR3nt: TGTGCCAGCAGTTCCGGGACAGGGGAACATGTTGGAAATCAGCCCCAGCATTTT; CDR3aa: CASSSGTGEHVGNQPQHF
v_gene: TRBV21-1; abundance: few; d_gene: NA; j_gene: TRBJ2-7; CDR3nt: TGTGCCAGCTCGAACGGGGCCCAGTACTTC; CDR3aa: CASSNGAQYF
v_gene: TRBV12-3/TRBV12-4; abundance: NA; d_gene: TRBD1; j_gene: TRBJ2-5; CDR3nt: TGTGCCAGCAGTTCCCGAGGGACAGGGTTTCAAGAGACCCAGTACTTC; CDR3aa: CASSSRGTGFQETQYF
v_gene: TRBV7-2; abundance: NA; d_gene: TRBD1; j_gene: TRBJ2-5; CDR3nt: TGTGCCAGCAGCTTAGAGACAGGGTGGCAGACCCAGTACTTC; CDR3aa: CASSLETGWQTQYF
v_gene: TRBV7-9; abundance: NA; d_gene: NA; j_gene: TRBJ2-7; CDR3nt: TGTGCCAGCAGCATCACTAGTATTGGGTTCTACGAGCAGTACTTC; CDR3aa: CASSITSIGFYEQYF
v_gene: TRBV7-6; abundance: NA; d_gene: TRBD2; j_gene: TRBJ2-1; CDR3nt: TGTGCCAGCAGCCCGAGCGGGAGGCCCCACAATGAGCAGTTCTTC; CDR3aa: CASSPSGRPHNEQFF
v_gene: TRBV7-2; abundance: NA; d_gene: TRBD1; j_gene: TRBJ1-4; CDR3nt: TGTGCCAGCATCAGAGACAGGGGGGGTGAAAAACTGTTTTTT; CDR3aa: CASIRDRGGEKLFF
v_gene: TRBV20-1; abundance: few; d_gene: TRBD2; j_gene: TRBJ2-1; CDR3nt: TGCAGTGCTAGAGAAGCGGGGGGACCAGAGCAGTTCTTC; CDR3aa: CSAREAGGPEQFF
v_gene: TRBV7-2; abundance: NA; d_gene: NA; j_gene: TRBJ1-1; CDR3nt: TGTGCCAGCAGCTTTCAGGGTGGGAACACTGAAGCTTTCTTT; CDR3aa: CASSFQGGNTEAFF
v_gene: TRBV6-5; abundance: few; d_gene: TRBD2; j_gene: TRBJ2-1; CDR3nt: TGTGCCAGCAGTCACCCCGGGACTAGCGGGGGGCAGTTCTTC; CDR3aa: CASSHPGTSGGQFF
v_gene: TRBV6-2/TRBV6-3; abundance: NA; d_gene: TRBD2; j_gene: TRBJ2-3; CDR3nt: TGTGCCAGCAGTTACTTGAGACTAGCGGGAGGGGTAGATACGCAGTATTTT; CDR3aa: CASSYLRLAGGVDTQYF
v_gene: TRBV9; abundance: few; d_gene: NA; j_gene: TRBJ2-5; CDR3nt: TGTGCCAGCAGCGTAGCTTTGGCAGGGCTGGAGGAGACCCAGTACTTC; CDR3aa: CASSVALAGLEETQYF
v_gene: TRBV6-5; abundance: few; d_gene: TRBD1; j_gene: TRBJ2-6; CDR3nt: TGTGCCAGCAGTTGGGGACAGAGCTCTGGGGCCAACGTCCTGACTTTC; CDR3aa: CASSWGQSSGANVLTF
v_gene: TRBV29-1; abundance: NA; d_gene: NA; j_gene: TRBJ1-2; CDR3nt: TGCAGCGCCGAAGGACGAAGTGGTGGCTACACCTTC; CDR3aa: CSAEGRSGGYTF
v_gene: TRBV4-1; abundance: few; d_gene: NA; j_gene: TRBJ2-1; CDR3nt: TGCGCCAGCAGTCCAAGATGGGAAGTCCATGAGCAGTTCTTC; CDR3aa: CASSPRWEVHEQFF
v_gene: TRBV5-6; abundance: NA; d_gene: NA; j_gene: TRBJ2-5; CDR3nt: TGTGCCAGCAGCTGGGGGGCAAGGCGACAGACCCAGTACTTC; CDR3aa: CASSWGARRQTQYF
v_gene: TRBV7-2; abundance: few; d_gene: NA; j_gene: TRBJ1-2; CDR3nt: TGTGCCAGATCGGACCCCCCTTTCTATGGCTACACCTTC; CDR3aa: CARSDPPFYGYTF
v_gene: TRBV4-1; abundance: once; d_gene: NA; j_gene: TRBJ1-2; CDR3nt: TGCGCCAGCAGCCAAGTCGAAGGGTTGAATGGCTACACCTTC; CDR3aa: CASSQVEGLNGYTF
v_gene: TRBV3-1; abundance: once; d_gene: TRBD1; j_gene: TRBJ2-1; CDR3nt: TGTGCCAGCAGCCAAACGGGACAGTCCTACAATGAGCAGTTCTTC; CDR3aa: CASSQTGQSYNEQFF
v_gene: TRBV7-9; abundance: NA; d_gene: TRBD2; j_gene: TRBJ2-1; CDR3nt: TGTGCCAGCAGCCCACCTCGGGGGGTTGAGCAGTTCTTC; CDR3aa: CASSPPRGVEQFF
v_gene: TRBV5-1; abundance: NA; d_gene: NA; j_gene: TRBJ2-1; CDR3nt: TGCGCCAGTACCGGGACAAGATTCGAGCAGTTCTTC; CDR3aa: CASTGTRFEQFF
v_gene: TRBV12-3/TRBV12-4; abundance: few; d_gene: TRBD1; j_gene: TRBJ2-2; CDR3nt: TGTGCCAGCAGTTTTGAGGGACAGCTGAACACCGGGGAGCTGTTTTTT; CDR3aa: CASSFEGQLNTGELFF
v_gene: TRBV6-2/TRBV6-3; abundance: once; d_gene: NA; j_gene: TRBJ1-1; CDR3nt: TGTGCCAGCAGTGCCCGCCCTTTGGCTATGAACACTGAAGCTTTCTTT; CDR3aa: CASSARPLAMNTEAFF